The 21 T cell receptor beta chains in this list originate from one sample, sequenced in a study of CD8 T cells in Susac syndrome. cDNA came from about 0.5 to 1 ug RNA primed by random hexamers. Via MiXCR, TCRdb re-called the immunoSEQ multiplex PCR reads, giving one row per CDR3 protein. The table shows about 100,000 distinct CDR3 sequences, with 95% occurring only once. Sequencing was carried out using CD8+ T cells from PBMCs. The source is a human donor with Susac syndrome.

The V gene is TRBV10-3, the J gene TRBJ2-5; D ambiguous. From germline, CDR1 is ENHRY and CDR2 SYGVKD. The V end lost 6 bases, the J end lost 3 bases, and 14 bases lay between the germline ends. The CDR3 is 14 residues long. DNA for the CDR3: TGTGCCATCAGCCTAACTGACGGAAAAGAGACCCAGTACTTC. Its translation is CAISLTDGKETQYF.

This chain's CDR3 is CATSDSTTDTQYF. Here the CDR3 DNA reads TGTGCCACCAGTGATTCCACCACAGATACGCAGTATTTT. This chain joins TRBV24-1 and TRBJ2-3; no firm D call. The germline CDR1 and CDR2 sequences are KGHDR and SFDVKD. This CDR3 spans 13 amino acids. The V end was cut by 2 bases, the J end by 2 bases, with 4 bases between.

The rearrangement links TRBV12-3 or TRBV12-4 to TRBJ1-2; 10 nucleotides align to TRBD1. The CDR3 has 17 residues. Germline trimming cut 7 bases from V and 4 bases from J; bases unmatched to any gene: 15. CDR3 nucleotides: TGTGCCAGCACCCGAGGCGGGACAGGGGCCTATGGCTATGGCTACACCTTC. It codes for CASTRGGTGAYGYGYTF.

The count of this clonotype is one. The chain couples TRBV15 to TRBJ2-3; D is unclear. Germline V gene sequence: CDR1 LNHNV, CDR2 YYDKDF (reference sequence). This CDR3 has 17 amino acids. Between the trimmed V and J ends, which lost 3 bases and 2 bases, there was a span of 18 bases. CDR3 sequence: CATSREGVNRNTDTQYF. CDR3 DNA: TGTGCCACCAGCAGGGAAGGTGTAAACAGAAACACAGATACGCAGTATTTT.

This clonotype was observed once. The chain uses TRBV19 and TRBJ1-5; tentative D call: TRBD1 (5 bases). The V gene lost 3 bases and the J gene lost 2 bases, with 17 bases spanning the gap. Per germline, CDR1 LNHDA and CDR2 SQIVND (reference sequence). The CDR3 covers 17 residues. This CDR3 is CASSIWDGGSRNQPQHF. The CDR3 DNA is TGTGCCAGTAGTATTTGGGATGGGGGATCTCGCAATCAGCCCCAGCATTTT.

The chain recombines TRBV11-2 with TRBJ2-3; 7 positions agree with TRBD2. This CDR3 spans 14 amino acids. Trimming at V came to 3 bases and at J to 3 bases, leaving 3 bases not matched to a gene. Looked up from germline, CDR1 is SGHAT and CDR2 is FQNNGV. CDR3 nucleotides: TGTGCCAGCAGCTTTGAGGGAGGGACAGATACGCAGTATTTT. It encodes CASSFEGGTDTQYF.

This clonotype was found a few times. The V call is TRBV12-3 or TRBV12-4, the J call TRBJ2-5, with D unresolved. V was cut by 2 bases and J by 5 bases, with 3 bases left in between. The CDR3 is 11 amino acids. The CDR3 DNA follows: TGTGCCAGCAGTTTATCCGAGACCCAGTACTTC. Translated: CASSLSETQYF.

J is TRBJ2-7 and V is TRBV3-1; D call uncertain. The V gene's germline CDR1 is LGHDT and CDR2 YNNKEL (reference sequence). V was pared by 1 base and J by 6 bases, with 7 bases between. This CDR3 is 12 amino acids long. The CDR3 nucleotides are TGTGCCAGCAGCCAAGGAGCAAGCGAGCAGTACTTC. Its protein is CASSQGASEQYF.

The chain employs TRBV20-1 and TRBJ1-5; TRBD1 matches 9 bases. Germline V lookup: CDR1 DFQATT, CDR2 SNEGSKA (reference sequence). V shed 5 bases and J 4 bases; nucleotides not matched to a gene: 15. This CDR3 has 17 amino acids. CDR3 loop: CSAGGDRGIQGNQPQHF. The CDR3 DNA reads TGCAGTGCTGGGGGCGACAGGGGGATTCAGGGTAATCAGCCCCAGCATTTT.

The chain uses TRBV3-1 and TRBJ2-1; 8 positions agree with TRBD2. Germline V gene sequence: CDR1 LGHDT, CDR2 YNNKEL (reference sequence). J lost 4 bases, V lost 6 bases, and 11 bases had no gene match. The length of the CDR3 is 16 residues. The CDR3 DNA sequence: TGTGCCAGCAGGGGTTCCGGGGGGGATGGTTACAATGAGCAGTTCTTC. Protein: CASRGSGGDGYNEQFF.

The rearrangement uses TRBV5-1 and TRBJ2-7, with D tentatively TRBD2 (6 bases). Germline V gene data show CDR1 as SGHRS and CDR2 as YFSETQ. V was trimmed by 7 bases and J by 0 bases, leaving 14 bases between them. CDR3 length: 14 amino acids. The CDR3 nucleotides read TGCGCCAGCGGGGGAGGTTACAACTCCTACGAGCAGTACTTC. Translation gives CASGGGYNSYEQYF.

J is TRBJ1-2 and V is TRBV12-3 or TRBV12-4; 7 bases map to TRBD1. The V gene end was trimmed by 7 bases and the J gene end by 4 bases; junction bases not matched to a gene: 9. There are 14 residues in the CDR3. DNA of the CDR3: TGTGCCAGCACCTCACAGGGGACCTCCTATGGCTACACCTTC. Its protein product is CASTSQGTSYGYTF.

V usage is TRBV9 and J usage is TRBJ2-7; D ambiguous. V lost 4 bases, J lost 2 bases, and 13 bases lay in between. The CDR3 length is 14 residues. Germline V gene lookup returns CDR1 SGDLS and CDR2 YYNGEE. CDR3 loop: CASSPGPSPYEQYF. Here the CDR3 DNA reads TGTGCCAGCAGCCCCGGTCCCTCGCCCTACGAGCAGTACTTC. The full variable domain, in which reference TRBV9 and TRBJ2-7 provide the parts outside the CDR3, is DSGVTQTPKHLITATGQRVTLRCSPRSGDLSVYWYQQSLDQGLQFLIQYYNGEERAKGNILERFSAQQFPDLHSELNLSSLELGDSALYFCASSPGPSPYEQYFGPGTRLTVT.

This rearrangement joins TRBV29-1 to TRBJ2-1; D not resolved. The CDR3 extends over 15 amino acids. Germline CDR1 is SQVTM and CDR2 is ANQGSEA. V lost 5 bases to trimming and J lost 0 bases, with 14 bases between them. The CDR3 sequence: CSVISGPSSYNEQFF. The CDR3 DNA is TGCAGCGTTATCTCGGGTCCTAGCTCCTACAATGAGCAGTTCTTC.

V gene TRBV7-6 combines with J gene TRBJ2-5, with D perhaps TRBD2 (7 bases). Germline V lookup: CDR1 SGHVS, CDR2 FNYEAQ. This CDR3 comprises 12 residues. The CDR3, as DNA: TGTGCTGGCGGGGGCCTCGGGGAGACCCAGTACTTC. It encodes CAGGGLGETQYF.

The J gene is TRBJ2-7, the V gene TRBV19; 10 nucleotides match TRBD2. The germline V gene has CDR1 LNHDA and CDR2 SQIVND (reference sequence). With V trimmed by 7 bases and J by 3 bases, 3 bases remained unmatched. The CDR3 is 13 residues long. The CDR3 protein is CASKEREGYEQYF. In nucleotides, the CDR3 is TGTGCCAGTAAGGAGCGGGAGGGCTACGAGCAGTACTTC. The full variable domain, its missing parts supplied by reference TRBV19 and TRBJ2-7, is DGGITQSPKYLFRKEGQNVTLSCEQNLNHDAMYWYRQDPGQGLRLIYYSQIVNDFQKGDIAEGYSVSREKKESFPLTVTSAQKNPTAFYLCASKEREGYEQYFGPGTRLTVT.

V and J are TRBV20-1 and TRBJ2-3; no reliable D call. Germline CDR1 DFQATT, CDR2 SNEGSKA (reference sequence). CDR3 size: 15 residues. V was clipped by 0 bases and J by 1 base, with 11 bases between them. The CDR3 sequence is CSARDQRIGTDTQYF. The CDR3 nucleotides read TGCAGTGCTAGAGATCAAAGGATCGGCACAGATACGCAGTATTTT.

The rearrangement uses TRBV12-3 or TRBV12-4 and TRBJ1-6; D gene unclear. The ends were cut back, 6 bases at V and 4 bases at J, with 10 bases in the middle. The CDR3 covers 14 residues. The CDR3 nucleotides are TGTGCCAGCAGCCATTTGACGTATAATTCACCCCTCCACTTT. Translation gives CASSHLTYNSPLHF.

J is TRBJ2-5 and V is TRBV28; 9 positions match TRBD1. Per germline, CDR1 MDHEN and CDR2 SYDVKM. The CDR3 sequence is 16 residues long. V lost 6 bases, J lost 6 bases, and 14 bases stayed unmatched. Here the CDR3 reads CASSPTGTGFMQTQYF. Written as DNA, the CDR3 is TGTGCCAGCAGCCCAACCGGGACAGGGTTCATGCAGACCCAGTACTTC.

V is TRBV27 and J is TRBJ1-6, with no clear D. The V end lost 5 bases, the J end lost 7 bases, and 15 bases lay between the germline ends. The CDR3 contains 15 residues. Germline V lookup: CDR1 MNHEY, CDR2 SMNVEV (reference sequence). CDR3 sequence (DNA): TGTGCCAGCAGTCCCAAGAGTCTACGAAATTCACCCCTCCACTTT. Translated, it gives CASSPKSLRNSPLHF.

The CDR3 protein is CASSLRRGDRYTF. In DNA form, the CDR3 reads TGTGCCAGCAGTTTAAGAAGGGGCGATCGCTACACCTTC. This chain uses TRBV12-3 or TRBV12-4 with TRBJ1-2; D is possibly TRBD1 (5 bases). Between the trimmed V and J ends, which lost 2 bases and 9 bases, there was a span of 13 bases. This CDR3 has 13 amino acids.